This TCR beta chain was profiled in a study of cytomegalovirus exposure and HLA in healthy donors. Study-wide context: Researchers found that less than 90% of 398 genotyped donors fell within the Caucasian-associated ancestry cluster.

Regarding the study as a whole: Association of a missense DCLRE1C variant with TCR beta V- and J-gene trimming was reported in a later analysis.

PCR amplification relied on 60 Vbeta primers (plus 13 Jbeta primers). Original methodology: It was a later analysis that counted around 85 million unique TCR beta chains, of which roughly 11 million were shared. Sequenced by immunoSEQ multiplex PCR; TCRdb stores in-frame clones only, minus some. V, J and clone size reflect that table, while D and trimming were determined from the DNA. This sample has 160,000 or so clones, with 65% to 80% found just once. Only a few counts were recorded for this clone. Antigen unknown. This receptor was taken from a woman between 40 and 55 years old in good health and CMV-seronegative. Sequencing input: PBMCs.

The CDR3 reads CAWRCALEYF. CDR3 DNA: TGTGCCTGGAGATGCGCGTTGGAGTACTTC. The chain links TRBV30 to TRBJ2-7; D unclear. Germline values: CDR1 GTSNPN, CDR2 SVGIG (reference sequence). V shed 3 bases and J shed 11 bases, with 11 bases lying between them. This CDR3 spans 10 amino acids.